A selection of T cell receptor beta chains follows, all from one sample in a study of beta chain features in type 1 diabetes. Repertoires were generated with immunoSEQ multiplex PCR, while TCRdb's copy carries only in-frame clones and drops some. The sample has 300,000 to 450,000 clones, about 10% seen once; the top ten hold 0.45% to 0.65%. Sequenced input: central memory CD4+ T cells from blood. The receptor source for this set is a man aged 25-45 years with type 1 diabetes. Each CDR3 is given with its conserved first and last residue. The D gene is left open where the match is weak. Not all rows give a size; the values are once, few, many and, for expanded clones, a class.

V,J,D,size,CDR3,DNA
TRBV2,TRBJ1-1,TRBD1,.,CASRTTGGWGTEAFF,TGTGCCAGCAGGACGACAGGGGGCTGGGGCACTGAAGCTTTCTTT
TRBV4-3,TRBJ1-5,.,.,CASSQDWVGGSNQPQHF,TGCGCCAGCAGCCAAGATTGGGTTGGGGGTAGCAATCAGCCCCAGCATTTT
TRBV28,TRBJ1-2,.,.,CASSYQGASGYTF,TGTGCCAGCAGTTACCAGGGAGCTTCTGGCTACACCTTC
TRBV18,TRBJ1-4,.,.,CASSPPERVEKLFF,TGTGCCAGCTCACCTCCCGAGCGGGTTGAAAAACTGTTTTTT
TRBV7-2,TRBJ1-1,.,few,CASSLRSEGLYF,TGTGCCAGCAGCCTACGCTCCGAGGGACTCTACTTT
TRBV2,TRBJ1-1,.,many,CASSVDQGPEAFF,TGTGCCAGCAGCGTAGATCAGGGACCTGAAGCTTTCTTT
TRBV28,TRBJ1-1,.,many,CASSYQAGRAFF,TGTGCCAGCAGTTATCAGGCTGGCAGAGCTTTCTTT
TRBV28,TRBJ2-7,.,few,CASTPLDSSYEQYF,TGTGCCAGCACCCCCTTAGACTCCTCCTACGAGCAGTACTTC
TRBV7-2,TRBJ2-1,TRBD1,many,CASSLGTGSSYNEQFF,TGTGCCAGCAGCTTGGGGACAGGGAGCTCCTACAATGAGCAGTTCTTC
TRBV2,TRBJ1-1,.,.,CASSPKEGTEAFF,TGTGCCAGCAGTCCGAAAGAGGGGACTGAAGCTTTCTTT
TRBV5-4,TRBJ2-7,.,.,CASSLSRERWQYF,TGTGCCAGCAGCTTAAGCCGGGAGCGGTGGCAGTACTTC
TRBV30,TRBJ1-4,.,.,CAWSQGEKLFF,TGTGCCTGGAGTCAGGGAGAAAAACTGTTTTTT
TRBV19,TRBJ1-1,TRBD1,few,CASIEGFNRGNTEAFF,TGTGCCAGTATCGAGGGCTTTAACAGGGGGAACACTGAAGCTTTCTTT
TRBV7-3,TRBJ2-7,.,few,CASSSSPRGATTYEQYF,TGTGCCAGCAGCTCCTCCCCCCGGGGGGCGACTACCTACGAGCAGTACTTC
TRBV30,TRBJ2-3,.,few,CAWSPVQRSTDTQYF,TGTGCCTGGAGTCCCGTCCAGCGAAGCACAGATACGCAGTATTTT
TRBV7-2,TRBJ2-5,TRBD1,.,CASRARQGTQYF,TGTGCCAGCAGAGCCCGACAGGGCACCCAGTACTTC
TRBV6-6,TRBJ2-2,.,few,CASSLLTGELFF,TGTGCCAGCAGTTTACTCACCGGGGAGCTGTTTTTT
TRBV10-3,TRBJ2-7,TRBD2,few,CAISEGLAGGYEQYF,TGTGCCATCAGTGAGGGACTAGCGGGAGGATACGAGCAGTACTTC
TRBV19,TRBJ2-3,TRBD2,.,CASSPGTTDTQYF,TGTGCCAGTAGCCCCGGGACTACGGATACGCAGTATTTT
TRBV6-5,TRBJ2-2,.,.,CASSLLPGTEGRELFF,TGTGCCAGCAGTTTATTGCCAGGGACCGAGGGTCGGGAGCTGTTTTTT
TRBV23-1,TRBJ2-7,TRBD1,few,CASSQGLSSSQGCEQYF,TGCGCCAGCAGTCAGGGGCTTAGTAGTTCACAGGGGTGCGAGCAGTACTTC
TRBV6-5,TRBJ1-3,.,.,CASSYLGNTIYF,TGTGCCAGCAGTTACCTTGGAAACACCATATATTTT
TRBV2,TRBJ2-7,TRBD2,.,CASSSTGTSGSLPGEQYF,TGTGCCAGCAGTTCAACCGGGACTAGCGGGAGCTTGCCCGGCGAGCAGTACTTC
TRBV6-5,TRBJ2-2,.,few,CAISESKAGELFF,TGTGCCATCAGTGAGTCGAAGGCAGGGGAGCTGTTTTTT
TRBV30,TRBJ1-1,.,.,CAWSGTYTEAFF,TGTGCCTGGAGTGGCACCTACACTGAAGCTTTCTTT
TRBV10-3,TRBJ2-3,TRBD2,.,CAISERLFTGTSGRGGTDTQYF,TGTGCCATCAGTGAGCGACTTTTTACCGGGACTAGCGGGAGAGGGGGCACAGATACGCAGTATTTT
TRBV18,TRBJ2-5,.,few,CASSPFGETQYF,TGTGCCAGCTCACCATTTGGAGAGACCCAGTACTTC
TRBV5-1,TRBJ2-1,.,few,CASSLGSNNEQFF,TGCGCCAGCAGCTTGGGGTCCAACAATGAGCAGTTCTTC
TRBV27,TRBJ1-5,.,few,CASSFNVGGTVNQPQHF,TGTGCCAGCAGTTTTAACGTCGGGGGTACGGTCAATCAGCCCCAGCATTTT
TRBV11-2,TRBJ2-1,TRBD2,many,CASSSTSGSNEQFF,TGTGCCAGCAGCTCGACTAGCGGGAGCAATGAGCAGTTCTTC
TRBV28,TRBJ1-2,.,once,CASRDDRTDYGYTF,TGTGCCAGCAGGGACGACCGGACAGACTATGGCTACACCTTC
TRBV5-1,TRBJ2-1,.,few,CASRPPMGNEQFF,TGCGCCAGCAGGCCCCCCATGGGCAATGAGCAGTTCTTC
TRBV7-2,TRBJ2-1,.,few,CASSLSGTSYNEQFF,TGTGCCAGCAGCTTATCGGGGACCTCCTACAATGAGCAGTTCTTC
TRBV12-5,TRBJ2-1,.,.,CASGRSGSYNEQFF,TGTGCTAGTGGTCGTAGCGGCTCCTACAATGAGCAGTTCTTC
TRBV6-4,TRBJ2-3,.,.,CASSFRDHTDTQYF,TGTGCCAGCAGCTTCCGGGACCACACAGATACGCAGTATTTT
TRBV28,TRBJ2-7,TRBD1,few,CASSSPGQNLYEQYF,TGTGCCAGCAGTTCACCGGGACAGAATCTTTACGAGCAGTACTTC
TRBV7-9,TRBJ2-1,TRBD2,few,CASSRSGTSGSFNEQFF,TGTGCCAGCAGCCGATCCGGGACTAGCGGGAGCTTCAATGAGCAGTTCTTC
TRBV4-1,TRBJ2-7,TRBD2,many,CASSQVGLAGSYEQYF,TGCGCCAGCAGCCAAGTAGGACTAGCGGGGTCCTACGAGCAGTACTTC
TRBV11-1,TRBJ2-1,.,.,CASSLTPGSMKNEQFF,TGTGCCAGCAGCTTAACCCCCGGGAGCATGAAAAATGAGCAGTTCTTC
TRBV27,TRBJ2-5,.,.,CATRPGNGETQYF,TGTGCCACCCGTCCCGGGAACGGAGAGACCCAGTACTTC
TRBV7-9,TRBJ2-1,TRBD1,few,CASSWGDRANEQFF,TGTGCCAGCAGCTGGGGGGACAGGGCAAATGAGCAGTTCTTC
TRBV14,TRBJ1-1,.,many,CASSHGLNTEAFF,TGTGCCAGCAGCCATGGTTTGAACACTGAAGCTTTCTTT
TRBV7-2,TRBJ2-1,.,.,CASSLAGFEQFF,TGTGCCAGCAGCTTAGCGGGGTTCGAGCAGTTCTTC
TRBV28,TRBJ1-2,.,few,CASSLLQGWNYGYTF,TGTGCCAGCAGTTTATTACAGGGATGGAACTATGGCTACACCTTC
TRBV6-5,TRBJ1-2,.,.,CASREGRNYGYTF,TGTGCCTCTAGGGAAGGTCGCAACTATGGCTACACCTTC
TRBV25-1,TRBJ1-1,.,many,CASSARRGKTEAFF,TGTGCCAGCAGTGCTCGAAGGGGGAAGACTGAAGCTTTCTTT
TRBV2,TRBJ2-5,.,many,CASSEQGTRETQYF,TGTGCCAGCAGTGAACAGGGTACGAGGGAGACCCAGTACTTC
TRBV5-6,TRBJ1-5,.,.,CASSLDSRCNQPQHF,TGTGCCAGCAGCTTGGATTCCCGTTGCAATCAGCCCCAGCATTTT
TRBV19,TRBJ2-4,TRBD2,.,CASSKSSGRLLAKNIQYF,TGTGCCAGTAGTAAATCTAGCGGGAGGTTGTTAGCCAAAAACATTCAGTACTTC
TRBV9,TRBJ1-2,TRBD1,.,CASSVEGQAPYGYTF,TGTGCCAGCAGCGTAGAAGGACAGGCTCCTTATGGCTACACCTTC
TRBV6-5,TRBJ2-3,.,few,CASRRAGRSTDTQYF,TGTGCCAGCCGACGAGCTGGTCGTTCGACAGATACGCAGTATTTT
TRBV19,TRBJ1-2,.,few,CASSDGVARYTF,TGTGCCAGTAGTGATGGGGTAGCGCGCTACACCTTC
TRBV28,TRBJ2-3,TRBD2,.,CASSSPSAGGRDTQYF,TGTGCCAGCAGTTCCCCCTCAGCGGGAGGACGAGATACGCAGTATTTT